Below, 4 T cell receptor beta chains from the same sample are listed, as sequenced in a study of CD8 T cells in Susac syndrome. Random hexamers were used to reverse transcribe roughly 0.5 to 1 ug of RNA. Each CDR3 protein is one row after TCRdb ran MiXCR on the immunoSEQ multiplex PCR reads. Here the sample spans 210,000 or so distinct CDR3 sequences, 92% being singletons. Sequenced input: CD8+ T cells from PBMCs. Source of these receptors: a human donor with multiple sclerosis.

CDR3 sequence reads: CASSLVLQPTLGYTF. CDR3 bases: TGTGCCAGCAGCCTGGTCCTACAGCCAACCTTGGGCTACACCTTC. The rearrangement uses TRBV5-6 and TRBJ1-2; D is undetermined. Germline loops: CDR1 SGHDT, CDR2 YYEEEE. Trimming pared 4 bases from V and 8 bases from J, leaving 21 bases between. CDR3 length: 15 residues.

The chain links TRBV4-2 to TRBJ2-2; 7 nucleotides line up with TRBD2. The CDR3 extends over 17 amino acids. The germline gives CDR1 LGHNA, CDR2 YNFKEQ. Trimming removed 0 bases from V and 0 bases from J; junction bases left unmatched: 4. CDR3 loop: CASSQDWSGANTGELFF. For the CDR3, the DNA is TGTGCCAGCAGCCAAGATTGGAGCGGGGCGAACACCGGGGAGCTGTTTTTT.

The chain carries TRBV7-6 and TRBJ2-7; D is possibly TRBD1 (6 bases). V gave up 1 base and J gave up 4 bases, with 11 bases separating them. From germline, CDR1 is SGHVS and CDR2 FNYEAQ. The length of the CDR3 is 14 residues. The CDR3 DNA follows: TGTGCCAGCAGCTTAGGCTCCAGGGGTTACGAGCAGTACTTC. Translating gives CASSLGSRGYEQYF.

The CDR3 protein is CAASAGTGNTEAFF. The CDR3 bases are TGTGCTGCAAGCGCCGGGACAGGGAACACTGAAGCTTTCTTT. V usage is TRBV19 and J usage is TRBJ1-1; 8 bases map to TRBD1. The CDR3 runs 14 residues. Per the germline V gene, CDR1 is LNHDA and CDR2 is SQIVND (reference sequence). The variable domain in full, completed from reference TRBV19 and TRBJ1-1, reads DGGITQSPKYLFRKEGQNVTLSCEQNLNHDAMYWYRQDPGQGLRLIYYSQIVNDFQKGDIAEGYSVSREKKESFPLTVTSAQKNPTAFYLCAASAGTGNTEAFFGQGTRLTVV.